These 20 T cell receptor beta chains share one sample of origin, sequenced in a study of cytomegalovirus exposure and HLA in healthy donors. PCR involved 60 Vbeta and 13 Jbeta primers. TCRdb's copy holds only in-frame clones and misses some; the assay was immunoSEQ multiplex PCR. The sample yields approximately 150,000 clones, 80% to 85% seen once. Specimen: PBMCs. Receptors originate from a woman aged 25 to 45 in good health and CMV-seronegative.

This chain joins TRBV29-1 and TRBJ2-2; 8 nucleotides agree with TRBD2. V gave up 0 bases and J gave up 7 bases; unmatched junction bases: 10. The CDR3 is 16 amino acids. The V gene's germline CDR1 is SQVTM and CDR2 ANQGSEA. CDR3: CSVEDGLSGGGGELFF. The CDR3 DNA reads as TGCAGCGTTGAAGATGGACTAAGCGGGGGAGGCGGGGAGCTGTTTTTT.

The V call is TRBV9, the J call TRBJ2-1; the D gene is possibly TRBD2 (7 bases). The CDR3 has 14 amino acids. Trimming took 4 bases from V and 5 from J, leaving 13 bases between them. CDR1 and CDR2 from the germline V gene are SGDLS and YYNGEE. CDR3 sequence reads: CASSPGGANNEQFF. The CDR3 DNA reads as TGTGCCAGCAGCCCTGGGGGGGCTAACAATGAGCAGTTCTTC.

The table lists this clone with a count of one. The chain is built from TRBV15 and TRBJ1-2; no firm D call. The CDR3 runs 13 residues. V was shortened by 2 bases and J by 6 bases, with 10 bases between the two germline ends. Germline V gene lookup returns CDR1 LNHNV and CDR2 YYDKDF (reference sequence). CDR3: CATSRLPRDGYTF. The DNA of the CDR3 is TGTGCCACCAGCAGACTGCCTCGGGATGGCTACACCTTC.

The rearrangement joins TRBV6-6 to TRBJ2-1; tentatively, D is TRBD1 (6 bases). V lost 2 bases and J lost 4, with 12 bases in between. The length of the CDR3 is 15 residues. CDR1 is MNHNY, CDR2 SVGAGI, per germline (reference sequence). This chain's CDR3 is CASSYDRTAYNEQFF. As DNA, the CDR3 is TGTGCCAGCAGTTACGATCGGACAGCTTACAATGAGCAGTTCTTC.

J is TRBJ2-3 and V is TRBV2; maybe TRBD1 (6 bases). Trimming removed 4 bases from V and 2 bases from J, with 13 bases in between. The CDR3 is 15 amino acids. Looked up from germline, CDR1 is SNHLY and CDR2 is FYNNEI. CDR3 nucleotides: TGTGCCAGCAGTGTGTCAGGGGTGGACACAGATACGCAGTATTTT. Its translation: CASSVSGVDTDTQYF.

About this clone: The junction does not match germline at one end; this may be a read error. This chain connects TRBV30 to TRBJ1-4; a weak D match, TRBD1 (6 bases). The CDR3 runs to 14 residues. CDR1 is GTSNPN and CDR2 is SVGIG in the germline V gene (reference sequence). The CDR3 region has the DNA TGTGCCGGGAGGCGGGGGGCCGGTAATGAAAAACTGTTTTTT. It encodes CAGRRGAGNEKLFF.

CDR3 nucleotide sequence: TGCAGCGCTCGGACAGGGGGCACAGATACGCAGTATTTT. Its translation: CSARTGGTDTQYF. This chain joins TRBV29-1 and TRBJ2-3, with 9 positions matching TRBD1. Trimming cost V 7 bases and J 1 base; bases outside gene matches: 3. The CDR3 contains 13 residues. Germline V gene lookup returns CDR1 SQVTM and CDR2 ANQGSEA.

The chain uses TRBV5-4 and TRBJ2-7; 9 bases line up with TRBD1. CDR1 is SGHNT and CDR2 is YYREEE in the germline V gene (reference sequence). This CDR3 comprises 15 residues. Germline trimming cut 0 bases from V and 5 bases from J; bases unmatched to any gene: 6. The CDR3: CASSLDRGRGHEQYF. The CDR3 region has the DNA TGTGCCAGCAGCTTGGACAGGGGGCGAGGGCACGAGCAGTACTTC.

CDR3 nucleotide sequence: TGTGCCAGCAGCTCGGGACTAGCAGCCTACGAGCAGTACTTC. Translating it yields CASSSGLAAYEQYF. The chain recombines TRBV7-2 with TRBJ2-7, with TRBD2 identical over 9 bases. The CDR3 covers 14 residues. V was pared by 4 bases and J by 2 bases, with 3 bases of the junction left unmatched. CDR1 is SGHTA, CDR2 FQGNSA, per germline. The full variable domain, with the rest looked up from reference TRBV7-2 and TRBJ2-7, is GAGVSQSPSNKVTEKGKDVELRCDPISGHTALYWYRQSLGQGLEFLIYFQGNSAPDKSGLPSDRFSAERTGGSVSTLTIQRTQQEDSAVYLCASSSGLAAYEQYFGPGTRLTVT.

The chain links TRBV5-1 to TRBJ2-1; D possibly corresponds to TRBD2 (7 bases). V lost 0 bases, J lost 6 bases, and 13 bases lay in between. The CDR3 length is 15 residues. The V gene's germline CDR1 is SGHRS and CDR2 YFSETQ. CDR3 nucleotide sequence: TGCGCCAGCAGCTTGGTGGCGGGGGCGCGCAATGAGCAGTTCTTC. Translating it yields CASSLVAGARNEQFF.

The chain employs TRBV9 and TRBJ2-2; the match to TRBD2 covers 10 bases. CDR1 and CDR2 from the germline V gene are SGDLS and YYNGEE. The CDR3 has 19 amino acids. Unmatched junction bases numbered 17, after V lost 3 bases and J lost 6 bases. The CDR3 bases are TGTGCCAGCAGCGGAGGGCTTTTGGCTAGCGGGAGCGGGGCCGGGGAGCTGTTTTTT. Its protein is CASSGGLLASGSGAGELFF.

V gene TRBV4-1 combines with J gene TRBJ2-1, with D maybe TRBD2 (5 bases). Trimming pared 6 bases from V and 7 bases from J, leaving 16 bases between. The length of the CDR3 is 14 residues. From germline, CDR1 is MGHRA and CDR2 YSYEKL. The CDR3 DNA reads TGCGCCAGCAGATCGAGCGGAGGAGGTAATGAGCAGTTCTTC. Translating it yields CASRSSGGGNEQFF.

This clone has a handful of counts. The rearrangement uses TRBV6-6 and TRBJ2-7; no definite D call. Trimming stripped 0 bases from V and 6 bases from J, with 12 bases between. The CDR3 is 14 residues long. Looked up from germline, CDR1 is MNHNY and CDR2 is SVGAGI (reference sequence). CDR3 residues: CASSYSGRPGEQYF. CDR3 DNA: TGTGCCAGCAGTTACTCAGGCAGGCCCGGCGAGCAGTACTTC.

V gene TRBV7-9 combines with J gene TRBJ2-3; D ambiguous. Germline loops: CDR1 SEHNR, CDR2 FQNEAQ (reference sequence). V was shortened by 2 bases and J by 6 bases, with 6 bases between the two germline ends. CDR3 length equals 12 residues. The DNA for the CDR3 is TGTGCCAGCAGCTTAATTTCGGATACGCAGTATTTT. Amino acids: CASSLISDTQYF.

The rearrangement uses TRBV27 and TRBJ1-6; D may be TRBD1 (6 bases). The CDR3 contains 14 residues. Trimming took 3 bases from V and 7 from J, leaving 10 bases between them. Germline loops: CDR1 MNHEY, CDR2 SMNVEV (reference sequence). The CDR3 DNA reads TGTGCCAGCAGTTTTCGGCAGGGGAATTCACCCCTCCACTTT. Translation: CASSFRQGNSPLHF.

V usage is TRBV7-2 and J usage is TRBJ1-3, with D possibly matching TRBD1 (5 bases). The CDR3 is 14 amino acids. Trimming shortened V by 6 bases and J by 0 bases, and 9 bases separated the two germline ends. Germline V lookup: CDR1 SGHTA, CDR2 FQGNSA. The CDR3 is CASSRQSSGNTIYF. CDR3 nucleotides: TGTGCCAGCAGTCGACAGAGCTCTGGAAACACCATATATTTT.

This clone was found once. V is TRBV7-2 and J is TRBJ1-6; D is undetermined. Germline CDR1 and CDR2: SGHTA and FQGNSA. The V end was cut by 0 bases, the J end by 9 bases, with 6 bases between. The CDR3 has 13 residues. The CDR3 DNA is TGTGCCAGCAGCTTAGCGGAGGGTTCACCCCTCCACTTT. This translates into CASSLAEGSPLHF. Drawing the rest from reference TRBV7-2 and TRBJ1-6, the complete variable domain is GAGVSQSPSNKVTEKGKDVELRCDPISGHTALYWYRQSLGQGLEFLIYFQGNSAPDKSGLPSDRFSAERTGGSVSTLTIQRTQQEDSAVYLCASSLAEGSPLHFGNGTRLTVT.

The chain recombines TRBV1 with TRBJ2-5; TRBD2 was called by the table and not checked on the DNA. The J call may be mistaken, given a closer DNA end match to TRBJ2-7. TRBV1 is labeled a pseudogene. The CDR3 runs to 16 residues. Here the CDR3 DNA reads TGCACCAGCAGCCAAGACGGACTAGCGGGAGCCTACGAGCAGTACTTC. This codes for CTSSQDGLAGAYEQYF.

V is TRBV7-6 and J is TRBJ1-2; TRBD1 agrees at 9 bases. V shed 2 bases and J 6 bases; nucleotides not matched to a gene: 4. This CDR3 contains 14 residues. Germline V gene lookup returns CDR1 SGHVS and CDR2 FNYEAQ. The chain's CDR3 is CASSLTRTGDGYTF. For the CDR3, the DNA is TGTGCCAGCAGCTTAACGAGGACAGGGGATGGCTACACCTTC.

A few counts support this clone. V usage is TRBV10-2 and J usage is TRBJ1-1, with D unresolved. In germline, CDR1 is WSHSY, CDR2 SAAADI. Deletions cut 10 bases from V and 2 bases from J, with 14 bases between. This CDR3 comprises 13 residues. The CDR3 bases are TGCGCCACCGCCACGGGAGTCAACACTGAAGCTTTCTTT. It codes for CATATGVNTEAFF.